This T cell receptor (beta chain) was observed in a study of blood T cell repertoires in COVID-19. This table comes from immunoSEQ multiplex PCR, and its TCRdb copy is limited to in-frame clones, with some not included. This table holds some 260,000 clones, 75% to 90% found once. V lost 4 bases, J lost 5 bases, and 9 bases lay in between. CDR1 is ENHRY and CDR2 is SYGVKD in the germline V gene. CDR3 length: 13 amino acids. This clone was recorded a few times. The V call is TRBV10-3, the J call TRBJ1-5; perhaps TRBD1 as D (6 bases). The TCR originated in a woman in her 70s with COVID-19, enrolled during active disease. Specimen: peripheral blood. CDR3 amino acids: CAISGDTDQPQHF. The CDR3 DNA is TGTGCCATCAGTGGGGACACGGATCAGCCCCAGCATTTT.